The rows below give T cell receptor beta chains drawn from one sample of a study of identical twins. Each CDR3 protein gets one entry after TCRdb re-called the 5' RACE reads with MiXCR. The sample shows hundreds of thousands of distinct CDR3 sequences, 10% to 15% of them seen only once. This same sample was also taken into another study, of yellow fever vaccine responses in identical twins.

Material: CD8+ T cells sorted from blood. The source of these receptors is a woman under 30 in good health. Both conserved end residues are part of each CDR3. Each record gives: D gene, clone size, J gene, V gene, CDR3 protein, CDR3 DNA. The D gene is left open where the match is weak. Some rows have no size entry. The others give once, few or many, or a class for an expanded clone.

TRBD1	few	TRBJ1-2	TRBV27	CASSFQGADYGYTF	TGTGCCAGCAGTTTCCAGGGGGCCGACTATGGCTACACCTTC
TRBD2	many	TRBJ2-3	TRBV6-4	CASSDSGTSGPDTQYF	TGTGCCAGCAGTGACTCCGGGACTAGCGGGCCAGATACGCAGTATTTT
-	-	TRBJ1-1	TRBV11-2	CASSLGGFGSNTEAFF	TGTGCCAGCAGCTTAGGAGGTTTCGGTAGCAACACTGAAGCTTTCTTT
-	-	TRBJ2-4	TRBV7-9	CASSLAGENIQYF	TGTGCCAGCAGCTTAGCGGGGGAGAACATTCAGTACTTC
-	-	TRBJ2-1	TRBV12-3/TRBV12-4	CASSPQSWFYNEQLF	TGTGCCAGCAGTCCCCAGTCCTGGTTCTACAATGAGCAGCTCTTC
TRBD1	-	TRBJ1-2	TRBV27	CASSVYGTGAGGYTF	TGTGCCAGCAGTGTCTACGGGACAGGGGCGGGTGGCTACACCTTC
TRBD2	few	TRBJ2-2	TRBV7-2	CASSLARLAGARGGELFF	TGTGCCAGCAGCTTAGCGAGGCTAGCGGGGGCCCGGGGCGGGGAGCTGTTTTTT
TRBD2	-	TRBJ2-2	TRBV7-2	CASSLAGGVGELFF	TGTGCCAGCAGCTTAGCGGGAGGGGTCGGGGAGCTGTTTTTT
TRBD2	-	TRBJ2-1	TRBV12-3/TRBV12-4	CASMSLSGSVYNEQFF	TGTGCCAGCATGTCCCTTAGCGGGAGTGTCTATAATGAGCAGTTCTTC
-	few	TRBJ2-2	TRBV16	CASETGTTNTGELFF	TGTGCCAGTGAAACCGGGACAACGAACACCGGGGAGCTGTTTTTT
TRBD1	many	TRBJ1-1	TRBV10-2	CASSGPGQGATEAFF	TGCGCCAGCAGCGGGCCGGGACAGGGGGCCACTGAAGCTTTCTTT
TRBD1	few	TRBJ2-7	TRBV4-1	CASSQGTGTYEQYF	TGCGCCAGCAGCCAAGGGACAGGGACCTACGAGCAGTACTTC
TRBD1	-	TRBJ2-7	TRBV5-4	CASSLARPGQGHEQYF	TGTGCCAGCAGCTTGGCTCGTCCGGGACAGGGTCACGAGCAGTACTTC
TRBD2	few	TRBJ2-2	TRBV27	CASSTITTSGSTGELFF	TGTGCCAGCAGCACAATTACCACTAGCGGGAGCACCGGGGAGCTGTTTTTT
-	-	TRBJ2-1	TRBV2	CASPGLRSGNEQFF	TGTGCCAGCCCAGGCCTACGCAGTGGCAATGAGCAGTTCTTC
TRBD2	few	TRBJ2-2	TRBV4-2	CASSQDTSGYTGELFF	TGTGCCAGCAGCCAAGATACTAGCGGGTACACCGGGGAGCTGTTTTTT
TRBD2	-	TRBJ2-7	TRBV20-1	CSTPGGAGGLREQYF	TGCAGTACCCCGGGGGGGGCGGGAGGGCTGCGGGAGCAGTACTTC
TRBD1	-	TRBJ2-7	TRBV6-1	CASRGQGDGQYF	TGTGCCAGCAGAGGACAGGGGGACGGGCAGTACTTC
-	few	TRBJ1-2	TRBV2	CASSEDPGDGYTF	TGTGCCAGCAGTGAAGACCCTGGAGATGGCTACACCTTC
-	-	TRBJ2-4	TRBV25-1	CASTAAKNIQYF	TGTGCCAGCACGGCAGCCAAAAACATTCAGTACTTC
TRBD1	many	TRBJ2-1	TRBV15	CATSSEDRGYNEQFF	TGTGCCACCAGCAGCGAGGACAGGGGCTACAATGAGCAGTTCTTC
-	few	TRBJ1-4	TRBV4-1	CASSQSALGDGLFF	TGCGCCAGCAGCCAATCGGCCTTAGGAGATGGTCTGTTTTTT
-	few	TRBJ2-3	TRBV5-5	CASSLEGDILRLDTQYF	TGTGCCAGCAGCTTGGAGGGAGACATATTGAGATTGGATACGCAGTATTTT
-	-	TRBJ2-7	TRBV12-3/TRBV12-4	CASSWLAPYEQYF	TGTGCCAGCAGTTGGTTAGCCCCCTACGAGCAGTACTTC
-	few	TRBJ1-2	TRBV20-1	CSARERVNYGYTF	TGCAGTGCTAGAGAAAGAGTTAACTATGGCTACACCTTC
-	-	TRBJ1-1	TRBV20-1	CSARDLRVGVNTEAFF	TGCAGTGCTAGAGATCTGAGGGTCGGGGTGAACACTGAAGCTTTCTTT
TRBD1	few	TRBJ1-1	TRBV9	CASSPWDREAFF	TGTGCCAGCAGCCCGTGGGACAGGGAAGCTTTCTTT
-	few	TRBJ1-1	TRBV2	CASSEDSMNTEAFF	TGTGCCAGCAGTGAAGACAGCATGAACACTGAAGCTTTCTTT
TRBD1	few	TRBJ2-7	TRBV2	CASSDDRGNPYEQYF	TGTGCCAGCAGTGACGACAGGGGGAATCCCTACGAGCAGTACTTC
TRBD2	many	TRBJ2-1	TRBV4-1	CASSQDGLVGQFF	TGCGCCAGCAGCCAAGATGGACTAGTTGGGCAGTTCTTC
-	few	TRBJ2-7	TRBV5-6	CASSLGRRDEQYF	TGTGCCAGCAGCTTGGGACGAAGGGACGAGCAGTACTTC
-	few	TRBJ2-1	TRBV25-1	CASSAYTDSYNEQFF	TGTGCCAGCAGTGCTTATACGGACTCCTACAATGAGCAGTTCTTC
-	many	TRBJ2-1	TRBV12-3/TRBV12-4	CASNPSDRSNEQFF	TGTGCCAGCAACCCTAGCGACCGGAGCAATGAGCAGTTCTTC
TRBD1	many	TRBJ1-5	TRBV12-3/TRBV12-4	CASRATTGVQPQHF	TGTGCCAGCAGGGCCACGACAGGGGTTCAGCCCCAGCATTTT
-	few	TRBJ2-3	TRBV10-3	CAISESPTHPEYTSTDTQYF	TGTGCCATCAGTGAGTCCCCCACCCACCCGGAATATACTAGCACAGATACGCAGTATTTT
-	few	TRBJ2-1	TRBV3-1	CASSQSGEQFF	TGTGCCAGCAGCCAGAGCGGTGAGCAGTTCTTC
-	-	TRBJ2-3	TRBV6-1	CASWGRQLGTDTQYF	TGTGCCAGCTGGGGTCGGCAGCTTGGCACAGATACGCAGTATTTT
-	-	TRBJ2-5	TRBV12-3/TRBV12-4	CASSLRAGQETQYF	TGTGCCAGCAGTCTCCGGGCTGGTCAAGAGACCCAGTACTTC
TRBD1	-	TRBJ1-1	TRBV27	CASKLRDRVGTEAFF	TGTGCCAGCAAGCTTAGGGACAGGGTAGGGACTGAAGCTTTCTTT
-	-	TRBJ2-1	TRBV27	CASSWDGNEQFF	TGTGCCAGCAGTTGGGACGGGAATGAGCAGTTCTTC
TRBD2	few	TRBJ2-1	TRBV6-2/TRBV6-3	CASSKSIAGGRTEQFF	TGTGCCAGCAGCAAATCAATAGCGGGAGGGCGCACTGAGCAGTTCTTC
-	many	TRBJ2-2	TRBV11-2	CASRAAEGKTGELFF	TGTGCCAGCAGGGCCGCTGAGGGGAAAACCGGGGAGCTGTTTTTT
TRBD1	once	TRBJ2-1	TRBV27	CASSLGTGDYNEQFF	TGTGCCAGCAGTTTAGGGACAGGGGACTACAATGAGCAGTTCTTC
-	-	TRBJ2-3	TRBV7-9	CASSLVGESTDTQYF	TGTGCCAGCAGCTTGGTCGGGGAAAGCACAGATACGCAGTATTTT
-	-	TRBJ2-6	TRBV9	CASSVEGVLTVSGANVLTF	TGTGCCAGCAGCGTCGAGGGGGTACTGACAGTCTCTGGGGCCAACGTCCTGACTTTC
-	few	TRBJ2-6	TRBV6-5	CASSFKGGANVLTF	TGTGCCAGCAGTTTCAAGGGTGGGGCCAACGTCCTGACTTTC
-	few	TRBJ1-1	TRBV20-1	CSARAGSTEAFF	TGCAGTGCTAGAGCAGGCTCCACTGAAGCTTTCTTT
TRBD2	-	TRBJ2-1	TRBV27	CASSSILAGGPYNEQFF	TGTGCCAGCAGTTCCATCTTAGCGGGAGGGCCCTACAATGAGCAGTTCTTC
-	many	TRBJ1-1	TRBV20-1	CSARVGGGITEAFF	TGCAGTGCTAGAGTTGGAGGGGGTATCACTGAAGCTTTCTTT
-	many	TRBJ2-7	TRBV5-1	CASSLRAEVGYEQYF	TGCGCCAGCAGCTTGCGGGCGGAAGTGGGATACGAGCAGTACTTC
TRBD2	-	TRBJ2-3	TRBV7-9	CASSPYSRGVTYF	TGTGCCAGCAGCCCTTACTCGCGGGGGGTTACGTATTTT
-	many	TRBJ2-7	TRBV5-5	CASSPWDDPEKAYF	TGTGCCAGCAGCCCTTGGGATGATCCGGAGAAGGCGTACTTC
TRBD1	-	TRBJ2-3	TRBV7-9	CASSSGQGGTDTQYF	TGTGCCAGCAGCTCCGGACAGGGGGGAACAGATACGCAGTATTTT
-	-	TRBJ1-5	TRBV19	CASRIQPQHF	TGTGCCAGTAGGATCCAGCCCCAGCATTTT
-	-	TRBJ2-7	TRBV12-3/TRBV12-4	CASSPHDWESDEQYF	TGTGCCAGCAGCCCCCATGACTGGGAGTCGGACGAGCAGTACTTC
TRBD2	-	TRBJ2-3	TRBV6-4	CASSVLAGLTDTQYF	TGTGCCAGCAGTGTATTAGCGGGCCTCACAGATACGCAGTATTTT
-	many	TRBJ2-3	TRBV4-1	CASSQERVITDTQYF	TGCGCCAGCAGCCAAGAGAGGGTTATTACCGATACGCAGTATTTT